This section outlines one T cell receptor (beta chain) sequence together with its context. Treatment in this sample: preoperative locoregional IRX-2 cytokine immunotherapy. Assay: immunoSEQ multiplex PCR; the TCRdb copy retains only in-frame clones and omits some. The sample has some 42,000 clones, roughly 82% seen once. The sample originates from a study of preoperative IRX-2 immunotherapy in early breast cancer. CDR3 length: 15 residues. Per the germline V gene, CDR1 is MNHGY and CDR2 is SAAAGT. The J segment lost 9 bases and the V segment lost 0 bases, leaving 6 bases of the junction unmatched. The starting material was lymph node tissue, obtained after IRX-2 immunotherapy. This chain uses TRBV6-8 with TRBJ2-1, with 9 bases fitting TRBD2. The TCR sequence derives from a human donor with breast cancer. CDR3 region: CASSYSAGGPGEQFF. DNA of the CDR3: TGTGCCAGCAGTTACTCCGCGGGGGGGCCGGGTGAGCAGTTCTTC.